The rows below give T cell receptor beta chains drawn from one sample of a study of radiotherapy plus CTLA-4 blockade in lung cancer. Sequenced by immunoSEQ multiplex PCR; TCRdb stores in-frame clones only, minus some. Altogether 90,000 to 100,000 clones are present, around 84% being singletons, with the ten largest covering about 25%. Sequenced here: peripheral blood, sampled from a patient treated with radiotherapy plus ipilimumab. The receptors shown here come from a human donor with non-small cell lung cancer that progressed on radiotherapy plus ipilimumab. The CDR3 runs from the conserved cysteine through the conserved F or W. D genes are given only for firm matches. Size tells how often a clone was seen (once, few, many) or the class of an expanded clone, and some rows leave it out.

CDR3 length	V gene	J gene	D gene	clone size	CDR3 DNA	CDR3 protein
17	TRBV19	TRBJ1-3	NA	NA	TGTGCCAGTAGTATAGGCTTGTACAGTGCCTCTGGAAACACCATATATTTT	CASSIGLYSASGNTIYF
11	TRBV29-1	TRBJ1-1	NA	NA	TGCAGCGTTGGGGAGTACACTGAAGCTTTCTTT	CSVGEYTEAFF
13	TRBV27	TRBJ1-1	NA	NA	TGTGCCAGCAGTGACACCTCAGCCACTGAAGCTTTCTTT	CASSDTSATEAFF
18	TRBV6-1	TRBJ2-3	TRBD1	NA	TGTGCCAGCAGTGAAGTCGGGACAGCTCTTTTTAGCACAGATACGCAGTATTTT	CASSEVGTALFSTDTQYF
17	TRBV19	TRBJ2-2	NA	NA	TGTGCCAGCACCCTCTCGGGAGTGATTGACTACACCGGGGAGCTGTTTTTT	CASTLSGVIDYTGELFF
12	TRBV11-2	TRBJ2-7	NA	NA	TGTGCCAGCAGCTTGTTAAGCTACGAGCAGTACTTC	CASSLLSYEQYF
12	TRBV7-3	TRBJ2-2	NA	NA	TGTGCCAGCAGCTTGGGCGTCGGGGAGCTGTTTTTT	CASSLGVGELFF
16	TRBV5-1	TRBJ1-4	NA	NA	TGCGCCAGCAGTTTATTACTACAGGGACCTAATGAAAAACTGTTTTTT	CASSLLLQGPNEKLFF
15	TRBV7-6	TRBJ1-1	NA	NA	TGTGCCAGCAGCTTAGCGAGGGATTCTCAGACTGAAGCTTTCTTT	CASSLARDSQTEAFF
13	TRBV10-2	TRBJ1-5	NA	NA	TGCGCCACCGGACCCAGGAGCAATCAGCCCCAGCATTTT	CATGPRSNQPQHF
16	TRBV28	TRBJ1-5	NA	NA	TGTGCCAGCAGCCACTACAGGAGCTATAGCAATCAGCCCCAGCATTTT	CASSHYRSYSNQPQHF
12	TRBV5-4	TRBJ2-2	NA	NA	TGTGCCAGCAGCTTTTCGGCCGGGGAGCTGTTTTTT	CASSFSAGELFF
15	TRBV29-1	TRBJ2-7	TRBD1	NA	TGCAGCGTTGAGGCCGGGACAGGGGACCCCTACGAGCAGTACTTC	CSVEAGTGDPYEQYF
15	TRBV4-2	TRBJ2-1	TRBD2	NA	TGTGCCAGCAGCCAGTGGACTAGCGAAATAAATGAGCAGTTCTTC	CASSQWTSEINEQFF
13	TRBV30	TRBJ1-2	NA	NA	TGTGCCTGGACTCGGGAAAATAACTATGGCTACACCTTC	CAWTRENNYGYTF
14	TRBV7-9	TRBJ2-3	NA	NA	TGTGCCAGCAGCTTAAGAGGGATCACAGATACGCAGTATTTT	CASSLRGITDTQYF
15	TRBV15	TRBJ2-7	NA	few	TGTGCCACCAGCAGGAGAGGCGGTCGGGCCTACGAGCAGTACTTC	CATSRRGGRAYEQYF
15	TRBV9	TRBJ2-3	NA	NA	TGTGCCAGCAGCGCGAGGGGCGGCGGCACAGATACGCAGTATTTT	CASSARGGGTDTQYF
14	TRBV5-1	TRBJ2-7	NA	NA	TGCGCCAGCAGCTTGGAAGGGGGTCAATACGAGCAGTACTTC	CASSLEGGQYEQYF
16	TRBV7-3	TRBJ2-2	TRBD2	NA	TGTGCCAGCAGCTTAATACCGGGAGGCGGCACCGGGGAGCTGTTTTTT	CASSLIPGGGTGELFF
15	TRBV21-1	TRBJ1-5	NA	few	TGTGCCAGCAGCTTACAGGGATGGAGCAATCAGCCCCAGCATTTT	CASSLQGWSNQPQHF
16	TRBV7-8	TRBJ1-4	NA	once	TGTGCCAGCAGCTTTGGGCAGGGGCCTCGTAATGAAAAACTGTTTTTT	CASSFGQGPRNEKLFF
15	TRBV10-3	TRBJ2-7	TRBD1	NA	TGTGCCATTAGTGAGTCGAGGGACAGGGAGTACGAGCAGTACTTC	CAISESRDREYEQYF
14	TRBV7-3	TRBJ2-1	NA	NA	TGTGCCAGCAGCTTGGTAGGGAACAACAATGAGCAGTTCTTC	CASSLVGNNNEQFF
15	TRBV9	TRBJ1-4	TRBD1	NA	TGTGCCAGCAGCGTATCCGGGACAGGGGGTGAAAAACTGTTTTTT	CASSVSGTGGEKLFF
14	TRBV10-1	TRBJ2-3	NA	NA	TGCGCCAGCAGTGAGTCGGGCCCTCGGGATACGCAGTATTTT	CASSESGPRDTQYF
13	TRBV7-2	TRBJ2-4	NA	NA	TGTGCCAGCAGCCCGTTAGGGGGAAACATTCAGTACTTC	CASSPLGGNIQYF
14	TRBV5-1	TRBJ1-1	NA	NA	TGCGCCAGCAGCTTGCGTGGGGGAGACACTGAAGCTTTCTTT	CASSLRGGDTEAFF
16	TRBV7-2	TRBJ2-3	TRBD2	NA	TGTGCCAGCAGCTTATTAGCGGGCCTGGGGGCAGATACGCAGTATTTT	CASSLLAGLGADTQYF
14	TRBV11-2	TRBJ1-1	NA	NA	TGTGCCAGCAGCTTAGTGCGGGGGAACACTGAAGCTTTCTTT	CASSLVRGNTEAFF
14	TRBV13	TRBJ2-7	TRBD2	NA	TGTGCCAGCAGAACTACTAGCGGGAGAAACGAGCAGTACTTC	CASRTTSGRNEQYF
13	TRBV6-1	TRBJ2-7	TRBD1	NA	TGTGCCAGCATGGGACAGGGGGCCTACGAGCAGTACTTC	CASMGQGAYEQYF
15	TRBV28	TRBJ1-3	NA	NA	TGTGCCAGCAGTTTCCAGGGAGGCTCTGGAAACACCATATATTTT	CASSFQGGSGNTIYF